These T cell receptor beta chains were read from a single sample in a study of blood T cells in healthy people across ages. TCRdb itself ran the 5' RACE reads through MiXCR, one entry per CDR3 protein. The sample lists about 670,000 distinct CDR3 sequences, about 43% occurring once. Sequencing was done on a sample of blood. The source is a man older than 75 in good health. The CDR3 runs from the conserved cysteine through the conserved F or W. The order of the fields is V gene, clone size, D gene, J gene, CDR3 length, CDR3 protein, CDR3 DNA. A D gene is named only where the DNA matches it firmly. Size values are once, few and many counts, or a class for expanded clones, and some rows have none.

>TRBV6-5|few|TRBD2|TRBJ2-7|15
CASKIGASGFYEQYF
TGTGCCAGCAAGATCGGGGCTAGCGGGTTCTACGAGCAGTACTTC
>TRBV4-1|few|TRBD2|TRBJ2-7|16
CASSQAASGSPYEQYF
TGCGCCAGCAGCCAAGCGGCTAGCGGGTCTCCCTACGAGCAGTACTTC
>TRBV15|many|-|TRBJ2-7|15
CATSSALSHIYEQYF
TGTGCCACCAGCTCGGCCCTCTCGCACATATACGAGCAGTACTTC
>TRBV7-2|-|TRBD2|TRBJ2-5|14
CSSSPRRGGETQYF
TGTTCCAGCAGCCCTAGACGGGGGGGCGAGACCCAGTACTTC
>TRBV12-3/TRBV12-4|few|TRBD1|TRBJ1-3|17
CASRRRRTGNSGNTIYF
TGTGCCAGCAGACGTCGACGGACAGGGAACTCTGGAAACACCATATATTTT
>TRBV7-8|-|-|TRBJ2-1|18
CASSLDPLGAGAYNEQFF
TGTGCCAGCAGCTTAGACCCTTTAGGGGCGGGGGCTTACAATGAGCAGTTCTTC
>TRBV7-9|few|-|TRBJ1-1|12
CASSLGKFEAFF
TGTGCCAGCAGCTTGGGAAAATTTGAAGCTTTCTTT
>TRBV6-2/TRBV6-3|few|-|TRBJ2-2|15
CASSPGQPNTGELFF
TGTGCCAGCAGCCCCGGACAGCCTAACACCGGGGAGCTGTTTTTT
>TRBV7-2|many|-|TRBJ2-7|15
CASSLAVVGRYEQYF
TGTGCCAGCAGCTTAGCGGTCGTAGGCAGATACGAGCAGTACTTC
>TRBV6-5|-|-|TRBJ2-5|16
CASSNTNDGSQETQYF
TGTGCCAGCAGCAACACGAACGACGGTAGCCAAGAGACCCAGTACTTC
>TRBV25-1|-|-|TRBJ2-3|16
CASSGSELLYTDTQYF
TGTGCCAGCAGTGGATCGGAGTTGCTTTACACAGATACGCAGTATTTT
>TRBV12-3/TRBV12-4|-|TRBD2|TRBJ2-7|14
CASSSGLGFYEQYF
TGTGCCAGCAGTTCGGGACTAGGTTTTTACGAGCAGTACTTC
>TRBV7-7|few|-|TRBJ2-5|14
CASSRLFRQETQYF
TGTGCTAGCAGCCGTCTATTCCGACAAGAGACCCAGTACTTC
>TRBV20-1|many|-|TRBJ2-4|13
CSAVKLAKNIQYF
TGCAGTGCCGTAAAACTAGCCAAAAACATTCAGTACTTC
>TRBV7-2|-|-|TRBJ2-5|12
CASSSARATQYF
TGTGCCAGCAGCTCCGCTAGAGCGACCCAGTACTTC
>TRBV12-3/TRBV12-4|-|-|TRBJ1-4|16
CASTLVSHATKEKLFF
TGTGCCAGCACCCTAGTCTCCCATGCAACTAAGGAAAAACTGTTTTTT